One and the same sample provided the 2 T cell receptor beta chains below, sequenced in a study of shared clonotypes between healthy human individuals. Data came from immunoSEQ multiplex PCR; TCRdb stores just in-frame clones and leaves some out. The table has about half a million clones, 65% to 80% seen once. Sequencing used PBMCs. These receptors all stem from a woman aged 40-49 years in good health. Some clones in this sample may be carry-over from other donors' samples.

This clone was counted a few times. The rearrangement joins TRBV7-8 to TRBJ1-4; 9 nucleotides match TRBD1. CDR1 is SGHVS and CDR2 is FQNEAQ in the germline V gene. The CDR3 length is 17 residues. The V and J ends lost 5 bases and 8 bases, in that order; junction bases with no gene match: 15. As DNA, the CDR3 is TGTGCCAGCAGCCCCCCCCGGGGCGGGACAGGGAGGGAAAAACTGTTTTTT. Encoded protein: CASSPPRGGTGREKLFF.

The CDR3 DNA is TGCAGCGTTGAAGGTACTAGCGGGAGCCTTACAAGTTATGAGCAGTTCTTC. It encodes CSVEGTSGSLTSYEQFF. The chain employs TRBV29-1 and TRBJ2-1; 11 bases align to TRBD2. The CDR3 consists of 17 residues. The germline gives CDR1 SQVTM, CDR2 ANQGSEA. V shed 1 base and J 8 bases; nucleotides not matched to a gene: 13.